This T cell receptor (beta chain) was obtained from a study of circulating CD8 cells and anti-PD-1 response in melanoma. Turning to the study itself: Six of 13 patients had prior targeted therapy or immunotherapy; seven did not. Study-wide results and caveats: Most experiments lacked replicates.

This clonotype is deemed large. What it recognizes is unknown. Germline V gene lookup returns CDR1 MGHRA and CDR2 YSYEKL. CDR3 length: 15 amino acids. Trimming removed 3 bases at V and 2 bases at J, with 11 bases between. TCR libraries were prepared from around 15 ng of total RNA with the QIAseq Immune Repertoire TCR panel. Each CDR3 protein gets one entry after TCRdb re-called the reads with MiXCR. The sample carries fewer than 1,500 distinct CDR3 sequences, about 10% recorded once. Four subsets defined by PD-1 and/or TIGIT were sorted from live CD3+CD8+TCRalphabeta+ cells. The sequence came from a human donor with melanoma. This material consisted of CD8+ T cells from PBMCs, taken at baseline or after one month of anti-PD-1 therapy (not recorded which). The chain couples TRBV4-1 to TRBJ1-5; D is uncertain. DNA of the CDR3: TGCGCCAGCAGCCAGTCAGGAGTTGGCAATCAGCCCCAGCATTTT. Its translation: CASSQSGVGNQPQHF.